The source of this T cell receptor beta chain is a study of T cells in Graves' hyperthyroidism and ophthalmopathy. Study-level points and caveats: Most clonotypes expanded in thyroid above 0.001 were likewise present in blood. Ophthalmopathy could be told apart from stable hyperthyroidism with a 13 V-J model. Prediction of ophthalmopathy progression came a median around 6 months pre-onset.

V was shortened by 4 bases and J by 2 bases, with 9 bases between the two germline ends. From germline, CDR1 is DFQATT and CDR2 SNEGSKA (reference sequence). This CDR3 comprises 13 residues. Amplified regions were TCR beta CDR3 sequences from RNA transcripts. The TCR CDR3 was amplified in a first-round RT-PCR using the HTBI primer set. Via MiXCR, TCRdb re-called the multiplex PCR reads, giving one row per CDR3 protein. The sample gives roughly 570,000 distinct CDR3 sequences, around 42% of which show up once; around 19% is in the top ten. This clonotype was recorded many times. What it binds is not known. Not enrolled were patients with uncontrolled infection, other autoimmune disease, pregnancy or lactation.

The clonotype was recovered from an adult woman with Graves' disease, either hyperthyroidism or ophthalmopathy (not recorded which). The chain links TRBV20-1 to TRBJ1-5; D gene ambiguous. Input material: peripheral blood or thyroid tissue (not recorded which). DNA for the CDR3: TGCAGTGCTAACCGGGTTGGCAATCAGCCCCAGCATTTT. This encodes CSANRVGNQPQHF.